The clone carrying this T cell receptor (beta chain) was observed a handful of times. Its specificity is not known. This specimen belongs to a study of beta chain features in type 1 diabetes. Study context: In all, more than 90,000,000 sorted cells from all samples were analyzed.

CD4+ naive, central memory, regulatory and stem cell-like memory cells were sorted via CD45RO/CCR7/CD25/CD127/CD95/CD27. Expressed TCRB transcripts got sequenced, as all isolated RNA was reverse transcribed. Clones were sequenced by immunoSEQ multiplex PCR, and TCRdb holds only the in-frame ones, with some missing. The sample has some 410,000 clones, over 10% seen once. Overall study results and limits: Shorter TCRB CDR3s, moderately but significantly so, marked every one of the four CD4+ subsets in Type 1 diabetes patients.

The CDR3 is 17 residues long. Trimming at V came to 5 bases and at J to 2 bases, leaving 7 bases not matched to a gene. The V gene's germline CDR1 is SGHAT and CDR2 FQNNGV. The chain links TRBV11-2 to TRBJ2-6; TRBD1 aligns across 9 bases. Sequences were obtained from naive CD4+ T cells from blood. The source is a woman aged 18-30 years in good health. CDR3 in amino acids: CASSRGQGRTGANVLTF. Written as DNA, the CDR3 is TGTGCCAGCAGCCGGGGACAGGGTAGAACTGGGGCCAACGTCCTGACTTTC. The complete variable domain, with remaining parts taken from reference TRBV11-2 and TRBJ2-6, reads EAGVAQSPRYKIIEKRQSVAFWCNPISGHATLYWYQQILGQGPKLLIQFQNNGVVDDSQLPKDRFSAERLKGVDSTLKIQPAKLEDSAVYLCASSRGQGRTGANVLTFGAGSRLTVL.